The source of this T cell receptor beta chain is a study of T cell responses to AZD1222 COVID-19 vaccine. The protocol was immunoSEQ multiplex PCR, while the TCRdb copy is restricted to in-frame clones and leaves out a portion. Here the sample spans about 120,000 clones, around 92% being singletons. The clonotype comes from an adult in good health. The material sequenced was peripheral blood, taken on day 0 of AZD1222 vaccination.

CDR3 sequence (DNA): TGTGCCAGCAGCTTTGGCCAGGCTGGCTACACCTTC. Translation gives CASSFGQAGYTF. This chain connects TRBV7-9 to TRBJ1-2; D is undetermined. V was clipped by 3 bases and J by 7 bases, with 9 bases between them. Germline V gene lookup returns CDR1 SEHNR and CDR2 FQNEAQ (reference sequence). The CDR3 has 12 residues.